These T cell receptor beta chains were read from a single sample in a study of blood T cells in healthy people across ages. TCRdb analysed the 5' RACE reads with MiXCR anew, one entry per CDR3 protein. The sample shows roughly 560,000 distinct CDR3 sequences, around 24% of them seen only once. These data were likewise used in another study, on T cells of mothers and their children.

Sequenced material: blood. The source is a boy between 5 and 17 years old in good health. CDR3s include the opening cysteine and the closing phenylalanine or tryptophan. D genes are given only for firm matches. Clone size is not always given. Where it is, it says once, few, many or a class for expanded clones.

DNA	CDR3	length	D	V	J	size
TGTGCCATCAGTGAGTTAGGGGGCAGTTCCCGAAGCTCCTACGTGCAGTACTTC	CAISELGGSSRSSYVQYF	18	TRBD1	TRBV10-3	TRBJ2-7	-
TGCAGTGCCAGACTAGCGGGAGGGGCAGATACGCAGTATTTT	CSARLAGGADTQYF	14	TRBD2	TRBV20-1	TRBJ2-3	-
TGTGCCAGCAGCTTAGTAGACTATGGGCCGATCCAAGAGACCCAGTACTTC	CASSLVDYGPIQETQYF	17	-	TRBV7-2	TRBJ2-5	many
TGTGCCTGGAGTAAGCTAGCGGCCACAGATACGCAGTATTTT	CAWSKLAATDTQYF	14	TRBD2	TRBV30	TRBJ2-3	-
TGTGCCATCAGTGAGCCCGGACGCGGCCACGCGTACGAGCAGTACTTC	CAISEPGRGHAYEQYF	16	-	TRBV10-3	TRBJ2-7	many
TGTGCCAGCAGCTTTCAACCCCCCCACTATGGCTACACCTTC	CASSFQPPHYGYTF	14	-	TRBV7-2	TRBJ1-2	-
TGTGCCAGCAGCCCCTGGGGAGCGGGACTTTCCTACGAGCAGTACTTC	CASSPWGAGLSYEQYF	16	TRBD2	TRBV7-2	TRBJ2-7	many
TGTGCCAGCAGCTCTACTACAGGTTACAATGAGCAGTTCTTC	CASSSTTGYNEQFF	14	-	TRBV5-5	TRBJ2-1	-
TGTGCCAGCAGTTATCTGGCAGCCTACGAGCAGTACTTC	CASSYLAAYEQYF	13	-	TRBV6-2/TRBV6-3	TRBJ2-7	few
TGTGCCAGCAGCCTGGGACTAGCGGGAGCGGATGAGCAGTTCTTC	CASSLGLAGADEQFF	15	TRBD2	TRBV7-9	TRBJ2-1	few
TGTGCCAGCAGAGGGTACGGACAGCCCCAGCATTTT	CASRGYGQPQHF	12	-	TRBV6-2/TRBV6-3	TRBJ1-5	once
TGTGCCAGCAGCTCGACAGGAGCCAGGGGTTCACCCCTCCACTTT	CASSSTGARGSPLHF	15	-	TRBV11-1	TRBJ1-6	few
TGCGCCAGCAGCCCCGGGGGAGTACAGACTAACTATGGCTACACCTTC	CASSPGGVQTNYGYTF	16	-	TRBV5-1	TRBJ1-2	-
TGTGCCAGCAGTTACTCGAGCATAATCCAGGGCTCTTACTTGCAGCCCCAGCATTTT	CASSYSSIIQGSYLQPQHF	19	-	TRBV6-2/TRBV6-3	TRBJ1-5	-
TGCAGTGCCCCTGACAGGGCCCAAGAGACCCAGTACTTC	CSAPDRAQETQYF	13	TRBD1	TRBV20-1	TRBJ2-5	-
TGTGCCAGCAGTTTAGACAGAGTGTATGGCTACACCTTC	CASSLDRVYGYTF	13	-	TRBV28	TRBJ1-2	many
TGCAGTGCTAGAGATCAGGGGGCCTACGAGCAGTACTTC	CSARDQGAYEQYF	13	TRBD1	TRBV20-1	TRBJ2-7	-
TGTGCCAGCAGTTTTGGGCGGCAGGGGGCGAATGAGCAGTTCTTC	CASSFGRQGANEQFF	15	TRBD1	TRBV27	TRBJ2-1	-
TGTGCCAGCAGTCCCCCGGTCGGGACTGAAGCTTTCTTT	CASSPPVGTEAFF	13	-	TRBV12-3/TRBV12-4	TRBJ1-1	-
TGTGCCAGCAGTGCCGGGACACACACAGATACGCAGTATTTT	CASSAGTHTDTQYF	14	-	TRBV6-4	TRBJ2-3	many
TGTGCCAGCAGCCAGAGGCCGGGACGGTCCTATGGCTACACCTTC	CASSQRPGRSYGYTF	15	-	TRBV7-2	TRBJ1-2	-
TGCAGCGTTGAAGGGGGGGGGTACGACTACGAGCAGTACTTC	CSVEGGGYDYEQYF	14	TRBD2	TRBV29-1	TRBJ2-7	-
TGTGCCAGCAGTTTAGCGGGGGGCCCGGAAAATCAGCCCCAGCATTTT	CASSLAGGPENQPQHF	16	-	TRBV27	TRBJ1-5	few
TGTGCCAGCAGCTCCGACGTTAGCGGGAGGGCCTTCGACGAGCAGTACTTC	CASSSDVSGRAFDEQYF	17	TRBD2	TRBV7-9	TRBJ2-7	-
TGCGCCAGCAGCTTGGCTGGGCCCCCAGGAGAGACCCAGTACTTC	CASSLAGPPGETQYF	15	-	TRBV5-1	TRBJ2-5	few
TGTGCCAGCAGTCTAGACTCGACAGGCCCTCAGCCCCAGCATTTT	CASSLDSTGPQPQHF	15	-	TRBV28	TRBJ1-5	-
TGCAGTGCTAGCCGGACAGGGGGCCTTCGAAGGAACACTGAAGCTTTCTTT	CSASRTGGLRRNTEAFF	17	TRBD1	TRBV20-1	TRBJ1-1	-
TGTGCCAGCAGTCCGGGGGACAGCTCCTACGAGCAGTACTTC	CASSPGDSSYEQYF	14	-	TRBV27	TRBJ2-7	many
TGCAGCGTTGAATGCCAGGACAGGGCCTATGGCTACACCTTC	CSVECQDRAYGYTF	14	TRBD1	TRBV29-1	TRBJ1-2	-
TGTGCCAGCAGCTTAGCGCCGCTAGGGAGCACAGATACGCAGTATTTT	CASSLAPLGSTDTQYF	16	-	TRBV7-8	TRBJ2-3	few
TGCGCCAGCAGCCCCTCGGTCTACCGGGGCCATAATTCACCCCTCCACTTT	CASSPSVYRGHNSPLHF	17	-	TRBV4-1	TRBJ1-6	-
TGCGCCAGCAGCCAGGGGACCGGACTAGCGGGAGTTTGGGAGACCCAGTACTTC	CASSQGTGLAGVWETQYF	18	TRBD2	TRBV4-1	TRBJ2-5	-
TGCGCCAGCAGCCAAGAGGGGGCCGCCTCCTACGAGCAGTACTTC	CASSQEGAASYEQYF	15	-	TRBV4-1	TRBJ2-7	-
TGTGCCAGCAGTACTGAGAAACCCATCTACAATGAGCAGTTCTTC	CASSTEKPIYNEQFF	15	-	TRBV6-2/TRBV6-3	TRBJ2-1	many
TGCAGTGCTAGGGGACAGGGGGAAGATACGCAGTATTTT	CSARGQGEDTQYF	13	TRBD1	TRBV20-1	TRBJ2-3	few
TGTGCCAGCAGTTATCCTTGGGACAGGGGCTCTGGGGCCAACGTCCTGACTTTC	CASSYPWDRGSGANVLTF	18	TRBD1	TRBV28	TRBJ2-6	few
TGTGCCAGCAGTTACGGGTCCCGACGGGACAATGAGCAGTTCTTC	CASSYGSRRDNEQFF	15	-	TRBV6-5	TRBJ2-1	-
TGTGCCAGCTCCCTCAAGGGGGAGACCCAGTACTTC	CASSLKGETQYF	12	-	TRBV18	TRBJ2-5	-
TGCAGCGTGCCAGGAGACAGGGTAAGGACTGAAGCTTTCTTT	CSVPGDRVRTEAFF	14	TRBD1	TRBV29-1	TRBJ1-1	-
TGTGCCAGCACCCTGGAAGGGGGGGCGATTAGCAATCAGCCCCAGCATTTT	CASTLEGGAISNQPQHF	17	-	TRBV28	TRBJ1-5	-
TGTGCCAGCAGCTCCCCCCGGGGCGGGACACTGAACACTGAAGCTTTCTTT	CASSSPRGGTLNTEAFF	17	-	TRBV9	TRBJ1-1	-
TGTGCCAGCAGCATCAGCGGGTCAGGGTCCTACGAGCAGTACTTC	CASSISGSGSYEQYF	15	-	TRBV9	TRBJ2-7	-
TGCAGCGTTGAGGGCAGATTGAACACTGAAGCTTTCTTT	CSVEGRLNTEAFF	13	-	TRBV29-1	TRBJ1-1	few